Shown below are 32 T cell receptor beta chains from a single sample sequenced in a study of cytomegalovirus exposure and HLA in healthy donors. PCR primers comprised 60 Vbeta and 13 Jbeta primers. Clones were sequenced by immunoSEQ multiplex PCR, and TCRdb holds only the in-frame ones, with some missing. The repertoire includes 100,000 to 150,000 clones, about 84% of them detected once, and under 5% sits in the top ten. The sample taken for sequencing was PBMCs. The receptors stem from a young man in good health and CMV-seropositive.

The chain joins TRBV5-4 to TRBJ1-2; 7 nucleotides align to TRBD1. Losses at the gene ends were 5 bases for V and 10 bases for J; bases not matched to a gene: 11. This CDR3 region has 13 residues. Germline CDR1 reads SGHNT; CDR2 reads YYREEE (reference sequence). In DNA, the CDR3 is TGTGCCAGCAGTCAAACAGGGGTCGATGACTACACCTTC. Protein sequence: CASSQTGVDDYTF.

The V and J genes are TRBV7-9 and TRBJ2-1; 8 nucleotides agree with TRBD2. The CDR3 covers 16 residues. The ends lost 6 bases at V and 0 bases at J; junction bases unmatched: 7. CDR1 SEHNR and CDR2 FQNEAQ come from the germline V gene (reference sequence). CDR3 bases: TGTGCCAGCAGACCCAGCGGGGGCCGCTCCTACAATGAGCAGTTCTTC. It encodes CASRPSGGRSYNEQFF.

The chain recombines TRBV5-1 with TRBJ2-2, with D tentatively TRBD2 (5 bases). The V end lost 0 bases, the J end lost 7 bases, and 16 bases lay between the germline ends. This CDR3 comprises 16 residues. Germline V gene sequence: CDR1 SGHRS, CDR2 YFSETQ. The chain's CDR3 is CASSLEVGLAVGELFF. CDR3 sequence (DNA): TGCGCCAGCAGCTTGGAGGTTGGGCTAGCTGTCGGGGAGCTGTTTTTT.

The chain carries TRBV6-1 and TRBJ2-2; TRBD1 is a possible D gene (5 bases). The germline V and J ends were trimmed by 8 bases and 7 bases, with 14 bases remaining between them. The CDR3 has 13 residues. CDR1 and CDR2 (germline): MNHNS, SASEGT. The CDR3 region has the DNA TGTGCCAGCCCAGGGTTAGGATTCGGGGAGCTGTTTTTT. Protein product: CASPGLGFGELFF.

The chain has TRBV7-6 and TRBJ2-5; maybe TRBD2 (6 bases). CDR3 length: 13 amino acids. The germline V and J ends were trimmed by 5 bases and 5 bases, with 12 bases remaining between them. The germline CDR1 and CDR2 sequences are SGHVS and FNYEAQ. The CDR3 loop reads CASSLYAGETQYF. CDR3 DNA sequence: TGTGCCAGCAGCCTCTACGCGGGGGAGACCCAGTACTTC.

The CDR3 spells CASSDHRTGEYGGYTF. As DNA, the CDR3 is TGTGCCAGCAGCGACCACCGGACAGGGGAGTATGGTGGCTACACCTTC. This chain joins TRBV5-6 and TRBJ1-2, with 9 bases matching TRBD1. With V trimmed by 4 bases and J by 7 bases, 14 bases remained unmatched. Germline V lookup: CDR1 SGHDT, CDR2 YYEEEE. The CDR3 is 16 amino acids.

The chain is built from TRBV7-9 and TRBJ1-5; D is perhaps TRBD1 (5 bases). Trimming stripped 6 bases from V and 4 bases from J, with 13 bases between. The V gene's germline CDR1 is SEHNR and CDR2 FQNEAQ (reference sequence). The CDR3 loop spans 14 amino acids. In DNA, the CDR3 is TGTGCCAGCAGTGTGGGGGGGGTAAATCAGCCCCAGCATTTT. Its protein product is CASSVGGVNQPQHF.

V usage is TRBV15 and J usage is TRBJ2-1, with D possibly matching TRBD2 (5 bases). V lost 0 bases to trimming and J lost 4 bases, with 7 bases between them. The CDR3 loop spans 14 amino acids. Germline CDR1 LNHNV, CDR2 YYDKDF (reference sequence). The CDR3 reads CATSRDGNYNEQFF. The DNA of the CDR3 is TGTGCCACCAGCAGAGACGGGAATTACAATGAGCAGTTCTTC.

This clone has only one observation. This sequence joins TRBV30 and TRBJ2-2, with TRBD1 matching over 9 bases. Germline lookup yields CDR1 GTSNPN and CDR2 SVGIG (reference sequence). The CDR3 runs 14 residues. J lost 4 bases, V lost 3 bases, and 3 bases had no gene match. For the CDR3, the DNA is TGTGCCTGGAGACAGGGGGCCGGCACCGGGGAGCTGTTTTTT. It specifies CAWRQGAGTGELFF. The full variable domain, its missing parts supplied by reference TRBV30 and TRBJ2-2, is SQTIHQWPATLVQPVGSPLSLECTVEGTSNPNLYWYRQAAGRGLQLLFYSVGIGQISSEVPQNLSASRPQDRQFILSSKKLLLSDSGFYLCAWRQGAGTGELFFGEGSRLTVL.

The rearrangement joins TRBV7-2 to TRBJ2-1, with D tentatively TRBD1 (6 bases). The CDR3 is 16 residues long. V was cut by 5 bases and J by 0 bases, with 14 bases left in between. Germline V gene sequence: CDR1 SGHTA, CDR2 FQGNSA. The CDR3 loop is CASSESTGSSYNEQFF. CDR3 bases: TGTGCCAGCAGCGAATCAACAGGGAGCTCCTACAATGAGCAGTTCTTC. Using reference TRBV7-2 and TRBJ2-1 for the parts outside the CDR3, the full variable domain is GAGVSQSPSNKVTEKGKDVELRCDPISGHTALYWYRQSLGQGLEFLIYFQGNSAPDKSGLPSDRFSAERTGGSVSTLTIQRTQQEDSAVYLCASSESTGSSYNEQFFGPGTRLTVL.

This chain uses TRBV9 with TRBJ1-4; possible D gene TRBD1, 6 bases. The V gene lost 3 bases and the J gene lost 0 bases, with 9 bases spanning the gap. Germline loops: CDR1 SGDLS, CDR2 YYNGEE. This CDR3 is 15 amino acids long. The CDR3 loop reads CASSAGHTTNEKLFF. CDR3 bases: TGTGCCAGCAGCGCGGGACACACAACTAATGAAAAACTGTTTTTT.

The chain employs TRBV7-8 and TRBJ1-1; TRBD1 is a possible D gene (5 bases). CDR3 length equals 17 residues. Germline CDR1 SGHVS, CDR2 FQNEAQ. V was cut by 1 base and J by 1 base, with 16 bases left in between. The CDR3 sequence is CASSLGAQGSRNTEAFF. The CDR3 DNA reads as TGTGCCAGCAGCTTAGGGGCGCAGGGTTCGAGGAACACTGAAGCTTTCTTT.

The genes are TRBV7-9 and TRBJ1-1; D gene unclear. In germline, CDR1 is SEHNR, CDR2 FQNEAQ (reference sequence). Trimming removed 1 base at V and 7 bases at J, with 7 bases between. The CDR3 length is 12 residues. CDR3: CASSLVAFEAFF. The DNA for the CDR3 is TGTGCCAGCAGCTTAGTAGCGTTTGAAGCTTTCTTT.

The chain joins TRBV6-5 to TRBJ2-7; perhaps TRBD1 as D (5 bases). The CDR3 totals 14 residues. V gave up 4 bases and J gave up 3 bases, with 13 bases separating them. CDR1 is MNHEY and CDR2 is SVGAGI in the germline V gene. In nucleotides, the CDR3 is TGTGCCAGCAGTTCCACTGACAGAGACTACGAGCAGTACTTC. Its protein product is CASSSTDRDYEQYF.

V usage is TRBV6-1 and J usage is TRBJ1-1; 7 nucleotides align to TRBD1. The CDR3 is 13 amino acids. The germline CDR1 and CDR2 sequences are MNHNS and SASEGT. With 6 bases clipped from V and 1 base from J, the junction kept 2 bases outside the gene matches. Here the CDR3 DNA reads TGTGCCAGCAGCGGGACAGAGAACACTGAAGCTTTCTTT. It specifies CASSGTENTEAFF.

The chain links TRBV9 to TRBJ1-3, with a tentative D call TRBD1 (5 bases). V was trimmed by 3 bases and J by 4 bases, leaving 11 bases between them. The CDR3 contains 14 residues. Germline loops: CDR1 SGDLS, CDR2 YYNGEE. As DNA, the CDR3 is TGTGCCAGCAGCGCCCAGGGTCGAGGAAACACCATATATTTT. Its protein product is CASSAQGRGNTIYF.

The chain couples TRBV7-9 to TRBJ2-1; 7 nucleotides line up with TRBD2. The trim removed 5 bases at V and 12 bases at J, leaving 7 bases unmatched. The CDR3 is 12 residues long. Germline assignment: CDR1 SEHNR and CDR2 FQNEAQ (reference sequence). In nucleotides, the CDR3 is TGTGCCAGCAGCACCCGGGAGGATTCGCAGTTCTTC. Residues: CASSTREDSQFF.

This chain joins TRBV18 and TRBJ1-1; maybe TRBD1 (5 bases). Trimming pared 5 bases from V and 1 base from J, leaving 14 bases between. Germline CDR1 and CDR2: KGHSH and LQKENI. The CDR3 is 15 residues long. The CDR3 region is CASSSLKGRNTEAFF. The CDR3 DNA follows: TGTGCCAGCTCATCCTTAAAGGGGCGGAACACTGAAGCTTTCTTT.

The chain links TRBV9 to TRBJ2-7; no reliable D call. CDR1 and CDR2 from the germline V gene are SGDLS and YYNGEE. The CDR3 sequence is 13 residues long. Trimming removed 0 bases from V and 1 base from J, with 5 bases in between. For the CDR3, the DNA is TGTGCCAGCAGCGTAGCCGGGTCCTACGAGCAGTACTTC. Protein sequence: CASSVAGSYEQYF. The full variable domain, its missing parts supplied by reference TRBV9 and TRBJ2-7, is DSGVTQTPKHLITATGQRVTLRCSPRSGDLSVYWYQQSLDQGLQFLIQYYNGEERAKGNILERFSAQQFPDLHSELNLSSLELGDSALYFCASSVAGSYEQYFGPGTRLTVT.

The gene calls are TRBV18 and TRBJ2-7; a weak D match, TRBD1 (6 bases). Trimming cost V 3 bases and J 7 bases, with 10 bases left between them. Germline V gene data show CDR1 as KGHSH and CDR2 as LQKENI. This CDR3 is built from 12 residues. Here the CDR3 DNA reads TGTGCCAGCTCACCTGGGACAACGGAGCAGTACTTC. Translated: CASSPGTTEQYF.

The chain employs TRBV30 and TRBJ2-5; possibly TRBD1 for D (7 bases). The V end lost 5 bases, the J end lost 1 base, and 20 bases lay between the germline ends. The CDR3 contains 16 residues. Looked up from germline, CDR1 is GTSNPN and CDR2 is SVGIG (reference sequence). The CDR3 DNA reads as TGTGCCTGGGCTAAGACAGGGTGGGGGGTCCAAGAGACCCAGTACTTC. Translation gives CAWAKTGWGVQETQYF.

The chain combines TRBV6-5 with TRBJ2-1, with 8 bases that match TRBD1. This CDR3 comprises 13 residues. Germline V gene data show CDR1 as MNHEY and CDR2 as SVGAGI. V was pared by 7 bases and J by 6 bases, with 5 bases of the junction left unmatched. Written as DNA, the CDR3 is TGTGCCAGCACCAGGGGGCAAAGCAATGAGCAGTTCTTC. Amino acid sequence: CASTRGQSNEQFF.

The chain links TRBV2 to TRBJ2-7, with TRBD2 matching 12 bases. CDR3 length: 14 amino acids. Germline values: CDR1 SNHLY, CDR2 FYNNEI. V was pared by 6 bases and J by 4 bases, with 4 bases of the junction left unmatched. This chain's CDR3 is CASSQGLAGYEQYF. CDR3 bases: TGTGCCAGCAGCCAGGGACTAGCGGGTTACGAGCAGTACTTC.

This clone was counted only a few times. This chain connects TRBV7-9 to TRBJ2-3; unclear D gene. There are 15 residues in the CDR3. CDR1 and CDR2 (germline): SEHNR, FQNEAQ (reference sequence). The germline V and J ends were trimmed by 6 bases and 5 bases, with 18 bases remaining between them. In DNA, the CDR3 is TGTGCCAGCAGTAACAAACAGAGAAACGGAGATACGCAGTATTTT. It yields the protein CASSNKQRNGDTQYF.

The J gene is TRBJ2-7, the V gene TRBV5-1; 8 bases agree with TRBD1. The CDR3 loop spans 17 amino acids. Per the germline V gene, CDR1 is SGHRS and CDR2 is YFSETQ. Trimming took 0 bases from V and 5 from J; bases not matched to a gene: 13. The DNA for the CDR3 is TGCGCCAGCAGCTTGGATGTCAGGACAGGGTCCATCCACGAGCAGTACTTC. Translating gives CASSLDVRTGSIHEQYF.

The chain employs TRBV11-2 and TRBJ2-2; 8 bases match TRBD2. The CDR3 has 16 residues. CDR1 is SGHAT and CDR2 is FQNNGV in the germline V gene. Trimming cost V 5 bases and J 1 base; bases outside gene matches: 6. CDR3 region: CASSHRSGGNTGELFF. For the CDR3, the DNA is TGTGCCAGCAGCCACCGAAGCGGGGGGAACACCGGGGAGCTGTTTTTT. The full variable domain, its missing parts supplied by reference TRBV11-2 and TRBJ2-2, is EAGVAQSPRYKIIEKRQSVAFWCNPISGHATLYWYQQILGQGPKLLIQFQNNGVVDDSQLPKDRFSAERLKGVDSTLKIQPAKLEDSAVYLCASSHRSGGNTGELFFGEGSRLTVL.

The chain employs TRBV9 and TRBJ2-1, with D possibly being TRBD1 (7 bases). The CDR3 spans 21 residues. The V gene lost 0 bases and the J gene lost 1 base, with 26 bases spanning the gap. The V gene's germline CDR1 is SGDLS and CDR2 YYNGEE. The CDR3 DNA reads TGTGCCAGCAGCGTAGAATCCCCGGGCAGGGGGGAATCGAGATCCTACAATGAGCAGTTCTTC. It is translated as CASSVESPGRGESRSYNEQFF.

This chain uses TRBV19 with TRBJ1-2; 7 bases are shared with TRBD1. The V gene end was trimmed by 9 bases and the J gene end by 6 bases; junction bases not matched to a gene: 7. Germline V gives CDR1 LNHDA, CDR2 SQIVND (reference sequence). The CDR3 contains 12 residues. The CDR3 here is CASEQGIDGYTF. CDR3 DNA: TGTGCCAGCGAACAGGGGATAGATGGCTACACCTTC.

The genes are TRBV5-1 and TRBJ1-2; the D gene is possibly TRBD1 (5 bases). The CDR3 sequence is 14 residues long. The germline V gene encodes CDR1 SGHRS and CDR2 YFSETQ. The germline V and J ends were trimmed by 2 bases and 2 bases, with 10 bases remaining between them. DNA of the CDR3: TGCGCCAGCAGCTTTTCAGGGTCGAACTATGGCTACACCTTC. Encoded protein: CASSFSGSNYGYTF.

The chain combines TRBV29-1 with TRBJ2-1; a weak D match, TRBD2 (6 bases). Looked up from germline, CDR1 is SQVTM and CDR2 is ANQGSEA. V gave up 6 bases and J gave up 9 bases, with 18 bases separating them. The CDR3 has 13 amino acids. CDR3 nucleotides: TGCAGCGTGTCGAGGGAACTAGCCCTTGAGCAGTTCTTC. It specifies CSVSRELALEQFF.

This rearrangement joins TRBV6-5 to TRBJ2-7; weak D call: TRBD1 (6 bases). The CDR3 contains 14 residues. CDR1 is MNHEY, CDR2 SVGAGI, per germline. With 2 bases removed from V and 6 bases from J, the gap between germline ends came to 14 bases. CDR3 nucleotide sequence: TGTGCCAGCAGTTACGACAAACAGGGTAGCGAGCAGTACTTC. Translation gives CASSYDKQGSEQYF.

This clone was seen once. The chain couples TRBV27 to TRBJ2-1, with TRBD2 matching over 11 bases. The CDR3 is 15 residues long. Trimming removed 7 bases from V and 9 bases from J; junction bases left unmatched: 11. Looked up from germline, CDR1 is MNHEY and CDR2 is SMNVEV (reference sequence). Here the CDR3 DNA reads TGTGCCAGCAAAACGGGACTAGCGGATACCGTTGAGCAGTTCTTC. Its translation: CASKTGLADTVEQFF.